This T cell receptor beta chain was sequenced in a study of blood T cell repertoires in COVID-19. Study background: Samples of COVID-19 (acute and convalescent) were obtained from the United States, Italy and Spain.

The authors' processing: Reference gene primer amplification gave estimated nucleated cell counts. Data came from immunoSEQ multiplex PCR; TCRdb stores just in-frame clones and leaves some out. V, J and clone size reflect that table, while D and trimming were determined from the DNA. The sample includes tens of thousands of clones, approximately 82% of them seen just once. The sequenced material came from peripheral blood. The TCR was taken from a woman of 80 years or more with acute or convalescent COVID-19.

The CDR3 sequence: CASSNSGGAHTQYF. The DNA of the CDR3 is TGTGCCAGCAGCAATAGCGGGGGGGCCCATACGCAGTATTTT. V is TRBV5-6 and J is TRBJ2-3; 11 positions match TRBD2. CDR1 and CDR2 from the germline V gene are SGHDT and YYEEEE. V shed 4 bases and J 7 bases; nucleotides not matched to a gene: 5. This CDR3 has 14 amino acids.